Given below is one TCR beta chain in context. The antigen remains undetermined. The sample comes from a study of identical twins. Looked up from germline, CDR1 is SGHAT and CDR2 is FQNNGV. With V trimmed by 3 bases and J by 6 bases, 9 bases remained unmatched. The CDR3 consists of 15 residues. cDNA carried unique molecular identifiers, and a universal primer site was added by template switching. TCRdb itself ran the 5' RACE reads through MiXCR, one entry per CDR3 protein. Seen here are around 680,000 distinct CDR3 sequences, 8.5% to 9% observed once, and the top ten hold approximately 0.96%. Study conclusions and caveats: A lower insertion count was a feature of abundant cord blood beta clonotypes, with no such feature in memory repertoires.

In every case, the donor was a healthy Caucasian. These data were likewise used in another study, on yellow fever vaccine responses in identical twins.

The TCR originated in a woman in her late teens or twenties in good health. This chain uses TRBV11-2 with TRBJ2-3; the match to TRBD1 covers 7 bases. The sequencing sample was made of PBMCs. CDR3 DNA sequence: TGTGCCAGCAGCTTCGGACAGGTCTCCTCTGATACGCAGTATTTT. Translated: CASSFGQVSSDTQYF.